This entry describes one TCR beta chain. What it binds is unknown. The data originate from a study of monozygotic twins with inflammatory bowel disease. Whole-study findings and limits: IBD patients carried less diverse TCRbeta repertoires (inverse Simpson) than healthy co-twins.

TCRdb re-called the 5' RACE reads and shows each CDR3 protein once, DNA omitted. Its table lists 45,000 or so distinct CDR3 sequences. The length of the CDR3 is 14 residues. Germline CDR1 ENHRY, CDR2 SYGVKD. The sequenced sample consisted of blood. This sequence was found in a human donor with ulcerative colitis or Crohn's disease, or a healthy co-twin of an affected twin (not recorded which). V gene TRBV10-3 combines with J gene TRBJ2-3; with no DNA, the TCRdb D assignment of TRBD2 cannot be verified. This chain's CDR3 is CAISSSGGTDTQYF.